Presented here are 3 T cell receptor beta chains from one specimen sequenced in a study of T cells in Graves' hyperthyroidism and ophthalmopathy. Amplification targeted TCR beta CDR3 regions from RNA transcripts. First-round RT-PCR of the TCR CDR3 relied on the HTBI primer set. TCRdb re-called the multiplex PCR reads with MiXCR, one entry per CDR3 protein. The profile covers 550,000 to 800,000 distinct CDR3 sequences, with 15% to 20% appearing a single time and roughly 15% taken by the ten largest. Material for sequencing was blood. The receptors derive from a man aged 50-59 years with Graves' hyperthyroidism.

This clonotype was counted a few times. A read error is possible here, since a much larger clone lies one base away. This chain links TRBV11-2 with TRBJ2-2, with D possibly TRBD2 on 5 matching bases. Germline assignment: CDR1 SGHAT and CDR2 FQNNGV. This CDR3 region has 11 residues. This CDR3 is CASSFNGELSF. The CDR3 DNA reads TGTGCCAGCAGCTTTAACGGGGAGCTGTCTTTT.

Only a few counts were recorded for this clonotype. V and J are TRBV3-1 and TRBJ2-3; D uncertain. Germline V gene sequence: CDR1 LGHDT, CDR2 YNNKEL (reference sequence). Trimming removed 2 bases from V and 4 bases from J, with 1 base in between. The CDR3 contains 11 residues. The CDR3 is CASSQPDTQYF. In nucleotides, the CDR3 is TGTGCCAGCAGCCAACCAGATACGCAGTATTTT.

The chain combines TRBV28 with TRBJ2-7, with 9 bases fitting TRBD2. With 6 bases clipped from V and 6 bases from J, the junction kept 9 bases outside the gene matches. Germline lookup yields CDR1 MDHEN and CDR2 SYDVKM. CDR3 size: 14 residues. The DNA for the CDR3 is TGTGCCAGCAGGGCGGGGGGGCCCAGGGTCGAGCAGTACTTC. Encoded protein: CASRAGGPRVEQYF.